This is a list of T cell receptor beta chains from one sample in a study of cytomegalovirus exposure and HLA in healthy donors. This table comes from immunoSEQ multiplex PCR, and its TCRdb copy is limited to in-frame clones, with some not included. The sample has around 120,000 clones, about four fifths seen once. The sample consisted of PBMCs. The receptors were gathered from a woman between 50 and 59 years old in good health and CMV-seropositive. Each CDR3 is given with its conserved first and last residue. A D gene is named only where the DNA matches it firmly. For some rows the clone size is stated as once, few or many, or as a class when expanded; others skip it.

TRBJ1-5 TRBV30 TRBD1 - CAYRGSGNQPQHF TGTGCTTACAGGGGCTCGGGCAATCAGCCCCAGCATTTT
TRBJ2-1 TRBV6-1 TRBD2 - CASSALGVGGGKYNEQFF TGTGCCAGCAGTGCTCTCGGGGTTGGGGGAGGGAAATACAATGAGCAGTTCTTC
TRBJ2-3 TRBV2 - - CASSEGQRLLTDTQYF TGTGCCAGCAGTGAAGGCCAGCGGCTACTCACAGATACGCAGTATTTT
TRBJ1-2 TRBV28 - - CASSLTGNYGYTF TGTGCCAGCAGCCTAACAGGGAACTATGGCTACACCTTC
TRBJ1-5 TRBV6-1 - - CASSAHRAQPQHF TGTGCCAGCAGTGCTCACAGGGCGCAGCCCCAGCATTTT
TRBJ1-1 TRBV5-4 TRBD1 few CASSSPDRVNTEAFF TGTGCCAGCAGCTCCCCGGACAGGGTGAACACTGAAGCTTTCTTT
TRBJ1-2 TRBV4-3 - - CASSRDTGYGYGYTF TGCGCCAGCAGCAGAGACACAGGGTATGGCTATGGCTACACCTTC
TRBJ2-7 TRBV7-9 - - CASSFPSSYEQYF TGTGCCAGCAGCTTCCCTAGCTCCTACGAGCAGTACTTC
TRBJ2-4 TRBV7-8 - - CASSLGGENIQYF TGTGCCAGCAGCTTGGGGGGAGAAAACATTCAGTACTTC
TRBJ2-7 TRBV7-9 TRBD1 - CASSMDRGSYEQYF TGTGCCAGCAGCATGGACAGGGGCTCCTACGAGCAGTACTTC
TRBJ2-1 TRBV7-3 - - CASSNSTGRGEQFF TGTGCCAGCAGCAATTCGACAGGACGCGGTGAGCAGTTCTTC
TRBJ2-7 TRBV5-4 - - CASSLSGRVFDEQYF TGTGCCAGCAGCTTGTCTGGCAGGGTCTTCGACGAGCAGTACTTC
TRBJ2-3 TRBV6-1 - - CASRSMAGTADTQYF TGTGCCAGCAGGTCGATGGCGGGGACGGCAGATACGCAGTATTTT
TRBJ2-2 TRBV10-3 - - CAISEGFISGSFTGELFF TGTGCCATCAGTGAAGGCTTTATTAGCGGATCATTCACCGGGGAGCTGTTTTTT
TRBJ1-2 TRBV7-8 TRBD1 - CASSLILGGTGGGYTF TGTGCCAGCAGCTTAATTTTGGGCGGGACAGGAGGCGGCTACACCTTC
TRBJ2-7 TRBV5-1 - - CASRQGFYEQYF TGCGCCAGCAGACAGGGATTCTACGAGCAGTACTTC
TRBJ2-7 TRBV21-1 - once CASWTGGDNEQYF TGTGCCAGCTGGACAGGGGGGGATAACGAGCAGTACTTC
TRBJ1-2 TRBV10-3 - - CAISETQIQGSDGYTF TGTGCCATCAGTGAAACCCAAATTCAGGGGTCGGATGGCTACACCTTC
TRBJ2-2 TRBV18 - few CASSPLIGRSNGELFF TGTGCCAGCTCACCACTGATCGGGAGATCTAACGGGGAGCTGTTTTTT
TRBJ2-1 TRBV5-1 TRBD1 - CASSPSQGQGTPNEQFF TGCGCCAGCAGCCCGTCACAGGGACAGGGGACCCCTAATGAGCAGTTCTTC
TRBJ1-6 TRBV28 TRBD1 - CASLSAGQGGNSPLHF TGTGCCAGCCTCTCAGCGGGACAGGGAGGAAATTCACCCCTCCACTTT
TRBJ1-6 TRBV5-1 - - CASSKLWAGSGTYNSPLHF TGCGCCAGCAGCAAACTCTGGGCAGGGTCCGGTACCTATAATTCACCCCTCCACTTT
TRBJ2-1 TRBV9 TRBD2 - CASSTRTSGTLQSYNEQFF TGTGCCAGCAGCACCAGGACTAGCGGGACACTACAGTCCTACAATGAGCAGTTCTTC
TRBJ1-1 TRBV5-1 TRBD1 - CASSQDRPNTEAFF TGCGCCAGCAGCCAGGACAGGCCAAACACTGAAGCTTTCTTT
TRBJ2-1 TRBV18 TRBD2 - CASSLNSGRAGDEQFF TGTGCCAGCTCACTCAATAGCGGGAGGGCCGGAGATGAGCAGTTCTTC
TRBJ1-1 TRBV9 - - CASSVATGLGGDTEAFF TGTGCCAGCAGCGTAGCCACGGGTTTGGGTGGAGACACTGAAGCTTTCTTT
TRBJ1-1 TRBV20-1 TRBD1 - CSARRGLEAFF TGCAGTGCTAGAAGGGGGCTTGAAGCTTTCTTT
TRBJ1-1 TRBV6-5 TRBD1 - CASRRDRPANTEAFF TGTGCCAGCAGGAGGGACAGACCCGCCAACACTGAAGCTTTCTTT
TRBJ2-1 TRBV12-5 TRBD1 - CASGLVLRTGAYNEQFF TGTGCTAGTGGTTTGGTACTGAGGACAGGGGCTTACAATGAGCAGTTCTTC
TRBJ1-1 TRBV15 - few CATSRVPGEAFF TGTGCCACCAGCAGAGTCCCAGGTGAAGCTTTCTTT
TRBJ2-5 TRBV7-9 - - CASSPELIQETQYF TGTGCCAGCAGCCCTGAACTTATACAAGAGACCCAGTACTTC
TRBJ1-2 TRBV5-1 TRBD1 - CASSLTSGTGGVYGYTF TGCGCCAGCAGCCTGACCTCCGGGACAGGGGGTGTCTATGGCTACACCTTC
TRBJ1-1 TRBV29-1 - few CSVGGGWGMNTEAFF TGCAGCGTTGGAGGGGGATGGGGAATGAACACTGAAGCTTTCTTT
TRBJ1-2 TRBV7-9 - - CASSSRIGEETYGYTF TGTGCCAGCAGCTCCCGCATAGGGGAAGAGACCTATGGCTACACCTTC
TRBJ1-2 TRBV5-1 TRBD1 - CASSLPGQHGYTF TGCGCCAGCAGCTTGCCGGGACAGCATGGCTACACCTTC
TRBJ2-5 TRBV2 TRBD2 - CASRGIAGVGETQYF TGTGCCAGCAGGGGGATAGCGGGAGTGGGAGAGACCCAGTACTTC
TRBJ2-7 TRBV5-1 - - CASSLEGPPSSSYEQYF TGCGCCAGCAGCTTGGAGGGGCCCCCCTCAAGCTCCTACGAGCAGTACTTC
TRBJ2-7 TRBV19 TRBD2 - CASSITYNSGGGQQYF TGTGCCAGTAGTATTACCTATAATAGCGGGGGTGGCCAGCAGTACTTC
TRBJ2-5 TRBV9 TRBD2 - CASSARGLAGGETQYF TGTGCCAGCAGCGCGAGGGGACTAGCGGGAGGAGAGACCCAGTACTTC
TRBJ2-1 TRBV15 TRBD2 few CATSREGGLAQGHEQFF TGTGCCACCAGCAGAGAGGGGGGGTTGGCGCAGGGTCATGAGCAGTTCTTC